This TCR beta chain appears in the sequencing data of a study of T cells in Graves' hyperthyroidism and ophthalmopathy. Study observations and caveats: Using 13 V-J features, a model discriminated ophthalmopathy from stable hyperthyroidism.

V was pared by 7 bases and J by 11 bases, with 11 bases of the junction left unmatched. The CDR3 loop spans 15 amino acids. This clonotype was seen many times. Its specificity is unknown. Researchers amplified the TCR beta CDR3 regions from RNA transcripts. TCR CDR3 underwent first-round RT-PCR with the HTBI primer set. One entry per CDR3 protein, called by TCRdb with MiXCR from the multiplex PCR reads. The table includes about 700,000 distinct CDR3 sequences, around 15% detected once. V usage is TRBV12-3 or TRBV12-4 and J usage is TRBJ1-4; 12 nucleotides align to TRBD1. Sequenced sample: blood. The sequence derives from a woman younger than 30 with Graves' hyperthyroidism. This CDR3 is CASTPAPGQGAKLFF. CDR3 in DNA: TGTGCCAGCACCCCTGCTCCGGGACAGGGGGCTAAACTGTTTTTT.